These 20 T cell receptor beta chains originate from one sample sequenced in a study of cytomegalovirus exposure and HLA in healthy donors. Using immunoSEQ multiplex PCR, the repertoire was profiled, and TCRdb retains in-frame clones only, with some absent. The data contain some 290,000 clones, roughly 90% of them singletons. The sequenced sample was PBMCs. These receptor sequences come from a man aged 25-40 years in good health and CMV-seronegative.

The rearrangement links TRBV21-1 to TRBJ2-7; the table names TRBD1, a call not compared with the DNA. TRBV21-1 constitutes a pseudogene. The length of the CDR3 is 15 residues. The CDR3, as DNA: TGTGCCAGCAGCCCTCACCCCAGGGCGCCCTACGAGCAGTACTTC. Protein product: CASSPHPRAPYEQYF.

V is TRBV6-5 and J is TRBJ1-2; TRBD1 matches at 10 bases. The V segment lost 7 bases and the J segment 6 bases; nucleotides outside the gene matches: 11. Germline V gene sequence: CDR1 MNHEY, CDR2 SVGAGI. The CDR3 spans 15 residues. CDR3 DNA sequence: TGTGCCAGCACCTTACGTCGGACAGGGGGTAATGGCTACACCTTC. Its protein product is CASTLRRTGGNGYTF.

The chain recombines TRBV9 with TRBJ2-7; the D gene is possibly TRBD2 (5 bases). CDR3 length: 16 residues. V dropped 4 bases and J dropped 7 bases, with 24 bases sitting between them. Germline V gene data show CDR1 as SGDLS and CDR2 as YYNGEE. The CDR3 protein is CASSPTPAGLGGEQYF. The CDR3 nucleotides are TGTGCCAGCAGCCCCACCCCGGCGGGCCTTGGTGGTGAGCAGTACTTC.

This chain uses TRBV15 with TRBJ1-2, with TRBD1 as a possible D gene (6 bases). Germline CDR1 is LNHNV and CDR2 is YYDKDF (reference sequence). The germline V and J ends were trimmed by 0 bases and 3 bases, with 11 bases remaining between them. CDR3 length: 15 residues. Here the CDR3 reads CATSREGGFYYGYTF. The CDR3 coding sequence is TGTGCCACCAGCAGAGAAGGGGGTTTTTACTATGGCTACACCTTC. The full variable domain, in which reference TRBV15 and TRBJ1-2 provide the parts outside the CDR3, is DAMVIQNPRYQVTQFGKPVTLSCSQTLNHNVMYWYQQKSSQAPKLLFHYYDKDFNNEADTPDNFQSRRPNTSFCFLDIRSPGLGDTAMYLCATSREGGFYYGYTFGSGTRLTVV.

CDR3 sequence reads: CATSRDMFLNTEAFF. DNA of the CDR3: TGTGCCACCAGCAGAGATATGTTTCTGAACACTGAAGCTTTCTTT. V usage is TRBV15 and J usage is TRBJ1-1; D unresolved. Trimming stripped 0 bases from V and 0 bases from J, with 8 bases between. This CDR3 is 15 amino acids long. CDR1 LNHNV and CDR2 YYDKDF come from the germline V gene (reference sequence).

This clone was recorded only once. The chain uses TRBV29-1 and TRBJ1-2; D gene ambiguous. CDR3 length: 13 residues. V lost 8 bases and J lost 0, with 13 bases in between. Germline-derived CDR1 and CDR2 are SQVTM and ANQGSEA. Here the CDR3 DNA reads TGCAGCTATGGGAGTACAGCTAACTATGGCTACACCTTC. Protein product: CSYGSTANYGYTF.

The chain employs TRBV6-5 and TRBJ2-3, with TRBD1 matching 8 bases. Losses at the gene ends were 2 bases for V and 6 bases for J; bases not matched to a gene: 10. CDR1 is MNHEY, CDR2 SVGAGI, per germline. CDR3 length equals 16 residues. CDR3 DNA sequence: TGTGCCAGCAGTTACCACTCAGGGGGCGATGGCGATACGCAGTATTTT. Protein product: CASSYHSGGDGDTQYF.

V usage is TRBV5-4 and J usage is TRBJ2-2, with 9 bases fitting TRBD1. V lost 2 bases to trimming and J lost 3 bases; unmatched junction nucleotides: 2. Germline CDR1 SGHNT, CDR2 YYREEE (reference sequence). This CDR3 has 15 residues. The CDR3 region has the DNA TGTGCCAGCAGCTTCGGGACAGGGCACACCGGGGAGCTGTTTTTT. It encodes CASSFGTGHTGELFF.

The rearrangement joins TRBV5-1 to TRBJ1-1, with D hard to call. The ends were cut back, 0 bases at V and 4 bases at J, with 4 bases in the middle. The CDR3 is made up of 12 amino acids. CDR1 is SGHRS and CDR2 is YFSETQ in the germline V gene. The CDR3 loop reads CASSLVSTEAFF. The CDR3 DNA reads as TGCGCCAGCAGCTTGGTCAGCACTGAAGCTTTCTTT.

This sequence joins TRBV6-5 and TRBJ1-2; TRBD1 is a possible D gene (5 bases). This CDR3 region has 16 residues. Germline CDR1 and CDR2: MNHEY and SVGAGI. The V and J ends lost 0 bases and 1 base respectively, with 12 bases between them. The CDR3 region has the DNA TGTGCCAGCAGTTACTCGATTAACAGGCATAACTATGGCTACACCTTC. This sequence encodes CASSYSINRHNYGYTF.

This sequence joins TRBV5-6 and TRBJ1-2; a possible D gene is TRBD1 (5 bases). This CDR3 has 15 amino acids. CDR1 SGHDT and CDR2 YYEEEE come from the germline V gene. Trimming removed 4 bases from V and 0 bases from J, with 13 bases in between. The CDR3 spells CASSPDIDTNYGYTF. The CDR3 DNA reads as TGTGCCAGCAGCCCGGACATAGATACTAACTATGGCTACACCTTC.

V is TRBV28 and J is TRBJ2-1; 7 nucleotides line up with TRBD1. This CDR3 is 14 amino acids long. The J segment lost 5 bases and the V segment lost 4 bases, leaving 5 bases of the junction unmatched. Germline V lookup: CDR1 MDHEN, CDR2 SYDVKM. CDR3 DNA: TGTGCCAGCAGTTGGGGGACAGTCGACAATGAGCAGTTCTTC. The encoded protein is CASSWGTVDNEQFF.

J is TRBJ2-3 and V is TRBV27; 8 nucleotides agree with TRBD1. Germline trimming cut 8 bases from V and 5 bases from J; bases unmatched to any gene: 12. The CDR3 spans 15 residues. The germline V gene has CDR1 MNHEY and CDR2 SMNVEV (reference sequence). CDR3 in amino acids: CASGNTGTGIDTQYF. Written as DNA, the CDR3 is TGTGCCAGCGGAAACACCGGGACAGGAATAGATACGCAGTATTTT.

This chain links TRBV6-5 with TRBJ1-2; TRBD1 aligns across 11 bases. The CDR3 is 14 amino acids. CDR1 is MNHEY, CDR2 SVGAGI, per germline. With 5 bases clipped from V and 4 bases from J, the junction kept 3 bases outside the gene matches. The CDR3 nucleotides read TGTGCCAGCAGTGCGGGACAGGGGGGCTATGGCTACACCTTC. Its translation is CASSAGQGGYGYTF.

The chain is built from TRBV6-1 and TRBJ1-1; D gene ambiguous. CDR3 length equals 13 residues. Germline V gene lookup returns CDR1 MNHNS and CDR2 SASEGT. With 10 bases removed from V and 7 bases from J, the gap between germline ends came to 19 bases. CDR3 sequence reads: CATEEALGVEAFF. The CDR3 bases are TGTGCCACCGAAGAGGCCTTGGGTGTTGAAGCTTTCTTT.

The chain uses TRBV6-5 and TRBJ1-6; D not certain. V dropped 6 bases and J dropped 14 bases, with 14 bases sitting between them. This CDR3 is 12 amino acids long. The germline V gene has CDR1 MNHEY and CDR2 SVGAGI. The CDR3 sequence: CASSPARLSLHF. The CDR3 DNA sequence: TGTGCCAGCAGCCCAGCGCGGTTGTCCCTCCACTTT.

The chain is built from TRBV15 and TRBJ1-4; D is unclear. Trimming stripped 3 bases from V and 0 bases from J, with 8 bases between. Germline V CDR1 and CDR2: LNHNV, YYDKDF (reference sequence). CDR3 length: 15 amino acids. CDR3 bases: TGTGCCACCAGCAGTACAGCGGCAACTAATGAAAAACTGTTTTTT. Residues: CATSSTAATNEKLFF.

V is TRBV5-6 and J is TRBJ2-1; D is perhaps TRBD2 (5 bases). Germline lookup yields CDR1 SGHDT and CDR2 YYEEEE. V was trimmed by 4 bases and J by 4 bases, leaving 12 bases between them. This CDR3 has 14 amino acids. Written as DNA, the CDR3 is TGTGCCAGCAGCCCATCGGGATTTTACAATGAGCAGTTCTTC. It is translated as CASSPSGFYNEQFF.

This sequence joins TRBV5-1 and TRBJ1-5; tentative D call: TRBD1 (6 bases). There are 16 residues in the CDR3. The germline CDR1 and CDR2 sequences are SGHRS and YFSETQ. Trimming removed 4 bases at V and 5 bases at J, with 19 bases between. The CDR3 is CASSVSGQGIDQPQHF. CDR3 nucleotides: TGCGCCAGCAGCGTCTCCGGGCAGGGGATCGATCAGCCCCAGCATTTT.

The V and J genes are TRBV7-6 and TRBJ1-5; the D gene is possibly TRBD1 (6 bases). This CDR3 is built from 15 residues. Germline V gene lookup returns CDR1 SGHVS and CDR2 FNYEAQ. Trimming took 1 base from V and 5 from J, leaving 12 bases between them. CDR3 sequence: CASSLGTEMDQPQHF. CDR3 bases: TGTGCCAGCAGCTTAGGGACAGAGATGGATCAGCCCCAGCATTTT.